A selection of T cell receptor beta chains follows, all from one sample in a study of blood T cell repertoires in COVID-19. Produced via immunoSEQ multiplex PCR; TCRdb's table is partial and in-frame only. This table holds 300,000 to 400,000 clones, approximately 83% found once. Specimen: PBMCs or T cells enriched from blood (not recorded which). These receptors were taken from a woman in her thirties or forties with acute COVID-19. The conserved cysteine and the conserved F or W are not part of the CDR3 here. Fields, in order: CDR3 protein, CDR3 length, D gene, V gene, J gene. The D gene is left open where the match is weak.

CDR3 protein: ATSGTGTDTQY
CDR3 length: 11
D gene: .
V gene: TRBV24-1
J gene: TRBJ2-3

CDR3 protein: ASRYGSTDTQY
CDR3 length: 11
D gene: .
V gene: TRBV12-3/TRBV12-4
J gene: TRBJ2-3

CDR3 protein: ASSPRLALGYEQF
CDR3 length: 13
D gene: .
V gene: TRBV18
J gene: TRBJ2-1

CDR3 protein: ASSPSVGEQF
CDR3 length: 10
D gene: .
V gene: TRBV12-3/TRBV12-4
J gene: TRBJ2-1

CDR3 protein: SVGRRFDTEAF
CDR3 length: 11
D gene: .
V gene: TRBV29-1
J gene: TRBJ1-1

CDR3 protein: ASSFGMWGRSYNEQF
CDR3 length: 15
D gene: .
V gene: TRBV28
J gene: TRBJ2-1

CDR3 protein: ASSVGQGGEKLF
CDR3 length: 12
D gene: TRBD1
V gene: TRBV7-9
J gene: TRBJ1-4

CDR3 protein: ASSDGLAQWGETQY
CDR3 length: 14
D gene: .
V gene: TRBV6-1
J gene: TRBJ2-5

CDR3 protein: ASSSGTGREKLF
CDR3 length: 12
D gene: TRBD1
V gene: TRBV5-1
J gene: TRBJ1-4

CDR3 protein: ASSFLSGRETGELF
CDR3 length: 14
D gene: TRBD2
V gene: TRBV5-4
J gene: TRBJ2-2

CDR3 protein: ASSQRGRTEAF
CDR3 length: 11
D gene: TRBD1
V gene: TRBV14
J gene: TRBJ1-1

CDR3 protein: ASSQEKKTGGKNTEAF
CDR3 length: 16
D gene: TRBD1
V gene: TRBV3-1/TRBV3-2
J gene: TRBJ1-1

CDR3 protein: ASSVGFGNNEQF
CDR3 length: 12
D gene: .
V gene: TRBV9
J gene: TRBJ2-1

CDR3 protein: ASSWGDGFEIYGYT
CDR3 length: 14
D gene: .
V gene: TRBV5-6
J gene: TRBJ1-2